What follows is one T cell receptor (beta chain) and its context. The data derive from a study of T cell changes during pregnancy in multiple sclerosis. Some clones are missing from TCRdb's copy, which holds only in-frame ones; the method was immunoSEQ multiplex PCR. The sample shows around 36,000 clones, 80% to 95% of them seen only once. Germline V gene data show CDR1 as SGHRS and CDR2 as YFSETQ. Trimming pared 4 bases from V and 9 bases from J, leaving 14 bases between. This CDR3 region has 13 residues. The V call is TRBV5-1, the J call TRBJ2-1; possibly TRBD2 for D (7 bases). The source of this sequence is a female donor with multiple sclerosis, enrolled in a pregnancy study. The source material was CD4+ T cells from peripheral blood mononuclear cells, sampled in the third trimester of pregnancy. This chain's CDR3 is CASSDLADSEQFF. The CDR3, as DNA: TGCGCCAGCAGCGATCTAGCGGACAGTGAGCAGTTCTTC.